This T cell receptor beta chain was identified in a study of OX40 agonist ivuxolimab in advanced cancers. Study details: With a range of roughly 20 to 80, age averaged roughly 60 years, and about 80% were male.

The study sampled blood at baseline, cycle 4 day 1, and cycle 7 day 1. The CDR3 consists of 14 residues. V lost 4 bases and J 4 bases, leaving 12 bases between the germline ends. Germline values: CDR1 MGHRA, CDR2 YSYEKL. Remarks on this clone: The antigen is not known.

Points from the study as a whole: The study found that CD8+ T cells averaged more expanded clones than CD4+. Clonal expansion was seen in CD4+ and CD8+ blood T cells by week 6 at 0.1 to 3.0 mg/kg.

Profiling relied on immunoSEQ multiplex PCR, and the TCRdb table lists in-frame clones only, not all of them. The sample holds some 5,700 clones; around four fifths are singletons and the top ten take under 30%. This chain joins TRBV4-1 and TRBJ2-3; D may be TRBD1 or TRBD2 (5 bases each). Sample: CD4+ or CD8+ T cells sorted from blood, taken in a trial of the OX40 agonist ivuxolimab. The receptor's source is an adult with an advanced solid tumor such as melanoma, head and neck, liver or kidney cancer. This chain's CDR3 is CASSPSRGADTQYF. The CDR3 DNA is TGCGCCAGCAGCCCTTCGAGAGGGGCAGATACGCAGTATTTT.